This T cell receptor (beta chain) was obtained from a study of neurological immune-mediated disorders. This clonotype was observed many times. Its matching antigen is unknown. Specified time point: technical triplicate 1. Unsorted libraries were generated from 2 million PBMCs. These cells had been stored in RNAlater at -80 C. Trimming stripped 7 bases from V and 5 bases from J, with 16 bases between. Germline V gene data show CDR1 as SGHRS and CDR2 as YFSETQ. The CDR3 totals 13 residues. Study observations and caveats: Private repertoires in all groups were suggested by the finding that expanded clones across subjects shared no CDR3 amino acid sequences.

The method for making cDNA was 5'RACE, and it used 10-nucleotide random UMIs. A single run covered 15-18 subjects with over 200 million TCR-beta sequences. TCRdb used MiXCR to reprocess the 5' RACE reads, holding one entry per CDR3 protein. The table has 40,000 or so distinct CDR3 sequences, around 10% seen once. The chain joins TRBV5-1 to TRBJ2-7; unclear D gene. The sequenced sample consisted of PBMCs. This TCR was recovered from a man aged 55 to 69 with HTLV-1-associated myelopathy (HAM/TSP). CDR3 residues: CASWDTRPHEQYF. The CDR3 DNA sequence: TGCGCCAGCTGGGATACACGGCCCCACGAGCAGTACTTC.